A single sample is the source of the 3 T cell receptor beta chains below, sequenced in a study of OX40 agonist ivuxolimab in advanced cancers. The table came from immunoSEQ multiplex PCR; TCRdb's copy has only in-frame clones and leaves some out. The data contain fewer than 60,000 clones, around nine tenths of them singletons. Here the sequenced sample was CD4+ or CD8+ T cells sorted from blood, taken in a trial of the OX40 agonist ivuxolimab. The receptor set was obtained from an adult with an advanced solid tumor such as melanoma, head and neck, liver or kidney cancer.

The J gene is TRBJ2-2, the V gene TRBV5-1; D is ambiguous. CDR3 size: 15 residues. Germline V CDR1 and CDR2: SGHRS, YFSETQ. Trimming left V 2 bases short and J 10 bases short, with 18 bases between. As DNA, the CDR3 is TGCGCCAGCAGCTTCTCCTCCACTGGTTTTGCGGAGCTGTTTTTT. This sequence encodes CASSFSSTGFAELFF. Complete variable domain (other parts from reference TRBV5-1 and TRBJ2-2): KAGVTQTPRYLIKTRGQQVTLSCSPISGHRSVSWYQQTPGQGLQFLFEYFSETQRNKGNFPGRFSGRQFSNSRSEMNVSTLELGDSALYLCASSFSSTGFAELFFGEGSRLTVL.

The V gene is TRBV28, the J gene TRBJ2-3; 8 nucleotides match TRBD2. Germline values: CDR1 MDHEN, CDR2 SYDVKM. This CDR3 has 13 amino acids. CDR3 residues: CATYSGNTDTQYF. In DNA form, the CDR3 reads TGTGCGACGTATAGCGGGAACACAGATACGCAGTATTTT.

This rearrangement joins TRBV7-2 to TRBJ1-1; D gene ambiguous. The length of the CDR3 is 13 residues. Germline lookup yields CDR1 SGHTA and CDR2 FQGNSA. Trimming shortened V by 1 base and J by 8 bases, and 11 bases separated the two germline ends. The CDR3 loop is CASSLVVESEAFF. CDR3 nucleotides: TGTGCCAGCAGCTTAGTGGTGGAGTCCGAAGCTTTCTTT.